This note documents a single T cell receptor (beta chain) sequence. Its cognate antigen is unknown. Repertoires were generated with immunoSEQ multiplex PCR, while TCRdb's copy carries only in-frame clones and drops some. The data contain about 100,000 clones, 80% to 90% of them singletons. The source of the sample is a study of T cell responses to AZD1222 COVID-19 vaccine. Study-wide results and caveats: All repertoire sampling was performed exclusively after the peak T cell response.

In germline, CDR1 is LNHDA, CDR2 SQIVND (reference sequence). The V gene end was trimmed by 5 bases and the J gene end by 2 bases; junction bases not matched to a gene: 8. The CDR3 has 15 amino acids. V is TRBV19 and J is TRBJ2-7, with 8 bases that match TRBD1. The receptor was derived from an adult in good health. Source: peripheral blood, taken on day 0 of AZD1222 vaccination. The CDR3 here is CASSAGTGYTYEQYF. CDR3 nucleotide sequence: TGTGCCAGTAGTGCCGGGACAGGTTATACCTACGAGCAGTACTTC.